This T cell receptor (beta chain) originates from a study of CD8+ T cells in alopecia areata. Study at large: The tofacitinib course ran for 6 to 18 months and was followed by 6 months off drug. Whole-study results and caveats: Among patients, TCR sharing was less clear than in mice, a difference possibly due in part to HLA diversity in the patient population.

Obtained from alopecia areata patients were lesional scalp punch biopsies along with peripheral blood. V gave up 5 bases and J gave up 9 bases, with 19 bases separating them. The germline CDR1 and CDR2 sequences are SGHAT and FQNNGV. The CDR3 extends over 14 amino acids. Sequencing templates came from extracted RNA that was reverse transcribed into cDNA. Assay: immunoSEQ multiplex PCR; the TCRdb copy retains only in-frame clones and omits some. The repertoire consists of about 97,000 clones, with roughly two fifths occurring once and the leading ten covering approximately 1.4%. This clone was observed once. Its target is not known.

The specimen was CD4+ T cells sorted from blood. This chain joins TRBV11-2 and TRBJ2-5; D may be TRBD2 (6 bases). This clonotype originated in a human donor with alopecia areata. The DNA for the CDR3 is TGTGCCAGCAGCCCCGGGACTCCCGCTTTAGCCCAGTACTTC. As protein: CASSPGTPALAQYF. Using reference TRBV11-2 and TRBJ2-5 for the parts outside the CDR3, the full variable domain is EAGVAQSPRYKIIEKRQSVAFWCNPISGHATLYWYQQILGQGPKLLIQFQNNGVVDDSQLPKDRFSAERLKGVDSTLKIQPAKLEDSAVYLCASSPGTPALAQYFGPGTRLLVL.